One and the same sample provided the 16 T cell receptor beta chains below, sequenced in a study of sequential checkpoint blockade in melanoma (dated by TCRdb to the late 2010s). Interpreted using the paper, the treatment or condition label stands for: randomized to nivolumab then ipilimumab (arm A) or the reverse (arm B). Receptors were amplified or captured by the immunoSEQ multiplex PCR assay. This is the immuneACCESS table as TCRdb keeps it, with only in-frame sequences that have V and J called. A part of the clones is gone; compared with another copy, unresolved V genes explain less than half, and the rest is unexplained. Across this sample there are roughly 31,000 clones, with approximately 86% seen only once. Of the sample, over 20% is held by the ten largest clones. The source was CD8+ T cells sorted from blood (inferred from file names), collected from a patient given nivolumab and ipilimumab in sequence. The receptor source for this set is a human donor with melanoma.

The chain has TRBV2 and TRBJ2-7; possible D gene TRBD2, 6 bases. CDR1 is SNHLY and CDR2 is FYNNEI in the germline V gene. V lost 1 base and J 4 bases, leaving 11 bases between the germline ends. This CDR3 has 14 amino acids. The CDR3 region is CASSEGPGRYEQYF. CDR3 DNA sequence: TGTGCCAGCAGTGAAGGCCCGGGGAGGTACGAGCAGTACTTC.

The chain uses TRBV27 and TRBJ1-1; weak D call: TRBD1 (5 bases). Germline loops: CDR1 MNHEY, CDR2 SMNVEV (reference sequence). Trimming took 0 bases from V and 0 from J, leaving 11 bases between them. There are 16 residues in the CDR3. The CDR3 DNA is TGTGCCAGCAGTTTATCACCGGGGACTATGAACACTGAAGCTTTCTTT. It yields the protein CASSLSPGTMNTEAFF.

Remarks on this clone: At one end, the junction sequence differs from germline, possibly due to a read error. The chain has TRBV6-5 and TRBJ1-5, with 11 bases aligning to TRBD1. Per germline, CDR1 MNHEY and CDR2 SVGAGI. The CDR3 is 16 residues long. CDR3 in DNA: TGTGCCAGCAGTTACAGTAGGACAGGGGGCAAGCAGCCCCAGCATTTT. Protein sequence: CASSYSRTGGKQPQHF.

Notes on this clone: This may be a read error: a much more frequent sequence differs by one nucleotide. The CDR3 is CASMGAQGGYKQYF. DNA for the CDR3: TGTGCCAGCATGGGGGCCCAGGGGGGCTACAAGCAGTACTTC. The rearrangement uses TRBV27 and TRBJ2-5; tentative D call: TRBD1 (7 bases). Germline V gene lookup returns CDR1 MNHEY and CDR2 SMNVEV (reference sequence). This CDR3 has 14 amino acids. V dropped 7 bases and J dropped 11 bases, with 23 bases sitting between them.

The gene calls are TRBV2 and TRBJ1-5; TRBD1 is a possible D gene (5 bases). CDR1 SNHLY and CDR2 FYNNEI come from the germline V gene. The length of the CDR3 is 14 residues. Between the trimmed V and J ends, which lost 8 bases and 4 bases, there was a span of 15 bases. CDR3 residues: CASAHQGGNQPQHF. The DNA of the CDR3 is TGTGCCAGCGCACATCAGGGTGGGAATCAGCCCCAGCATTTT. Based on the CDR3 plus reference TRBV2 and TRBJ1-5, the full variable domain is EPEVTQTPSHQVTQMGQEVILRCVPISNHLYFYWYRQILGQKVEFLVSFYNNEISEKSEIFDDQFSVERPDGSNFTLKIRSTKLEDSAMYFCASAHQGGNQPQHFGDGTRLSIL.

The chain is built from TRBV10-2 and TRBJ2-4; D perhaps matches TRBD2 (6 bases). Germline values: CDR1 WSHSY, CDR2 SAAADI. This CDR3 region has 15 residues. The V and J ends lost 6 bases and 0 bases respectively, with 12 bases between them. The chain's CDR3 is CASRTIAVAKNIQYF. CDR3 in DNA: TGCGCCAGCAGGACCATAGCGGTAGCCAAAAACATTCAGTACTTC.

The CDR3 nucleotides are TGCGCCAGCAGTGAGGGACTAGCGGGGTCCTCCTACGAGCAGTACTTC. It encodes CASSEGLAGSSYEQYF. The V call is TRBV10-2, the J call TRBJ2-7, with TRBD2 matching over 12 bases. Trimming at V came to 2 bases and at J to 0 bases, leaving 2 bases not matched to a gene. The V gene's germline CDR1 is WSHSY and CDR2 SAAADI. This CDR3 comprises 16 residues.

The chain is built from TRBV27 and TRBJ2-3; D may be TRBD1 (5 bases). V was trimmed by 5 bases and J by 0 bases, leaving 9 bases between them. Germline CDR1 reads MNHEY; CDR2 reads SMNVEV (reference sequence). This CDR3 is 14 amino acids long. Here the CDR3 DNA reads TGTGCCAGCAGTCAACGACAGAGCACAGATACGCAGTATTTT. Encoded protein: CASSQRQSTDTQYF.

In DNA, the CDR3 is TGTGCCAGCACCCAGAACACTGAAGCTTTCTTT. This translates into CASTQNTEAFF. The chain has TRBV11-2 and TRBJ1-1, with no clear D. The CDR3 length is 11 residues. The germline CDR1 and CDR2 sequences are SGHAT and FQNNGV. V was trimmed by 7 bases and J by 1 base, leaving 4 bases between them.

The chain joins TRBV20-1 to TRBJ2-3; the D is unclear. CDR3 length equals 11 residues. Trimming left V 1 base short and J 6 bases short, with 5 bases between. The germline V gene has CDR1 DFQATT and CDR2 SNEGSKA (reference sequence). CDR3 DNA: TGCAGTGCTAGAGTCCCGGATACGCAGTATTTT. Translation: CSARVPDTQYF.

The rearrangement joins TRBV27 to TRBJ1-2; D gene unclear. The CDR3 runs to 14 residues. V lost 7 bases to trimming and J lost 0 bases, with 12 bases between them. In germline, CDR1 is MNHEY, CDR2 SMNVEV (reference sequence). The CDR3 DNA follows: TGTGCCAGCACCCCTGGGAGGTCTAACTATGGCTACACCTTC. This translates into CASTPGRSNYGYTF.

By frequency in the sample, this clone is medium-sized. This chain links TRBV4-1 with TRBJ1-2; D is unresolved. The V end was cut by 0 bases, the J end by 0 bases, with 8 bases between. Germline lookup yields CDR1 MGHRA and CDR2 YSYEKL. This CDR3 is built from 15 residues. This CDR3 reads CASSQEGRSNYGYTF. CDR3 DNA: TGCGCCAGCAGCCAAGAGGGCCGGTCTAACTATGGCTACACCTTC.

This chain connects TRBV5-5 to TRBJ2-7; 10 bases match TRBD2. Losses at the gene ends were 0 bases for V and 3 bases for J; bases not matched to a gene: 3. CDR3 length: 15 residues. Germline lookup yields CDR1 SGHKS and CDR2 YYEKEE (reference sequence). The chain's CDR3 is CASSLGAGGIYEQYF. DNA for the CDR3: TGTGCCAGCAGCTTGGGAGCGGGGGGGATCTACGAGCAGTACTTC.

This rearrangement joins TRBV5-1 to TRBJ2-7, with a possible D match to TRBD1 (6 bases). CDR3 length: 14 residues. With 2 bases removed from V and 3 bases from J, the gap between germline ends came to 12 bases. CDR1 is SGHRS and CDR2 is YFSETQ in the germline V gene. This chain's CDR3 is CASSFRTEYYEQYF. CDR3 coding DNA: TGCGCCAGCAGCTTCCGGACAGAGTACTACGAGCAGTACTTC. The full variable domain, in which reference TRBV5-1 and TRBJ2-7 provide the parts outside the CDR3, is KAGVTQTPRYLIKTRGQQVTLSCSPISGHRSVSWYQQTPGQGLQFLFEYFSETQRNKGNFPGRFSGRQFSNSRSEMNVSTLELGDSALYLCASSFRTEYYEQYFGPGTRLTVT.

Note on this clone: Other DNA sequences from this sample encode an identical CDR3 as well. The chain carries TRBV28 and TRBJ2-7; 9 bases fit TRBD1. The CDR3 length is 14 residues. Trimming cost V 6 bases and J 0 bases; bases outside gene matches: 3. CDR1 is MDHEN, CDR2 SYDVKM, per germline. CDR3 sequence reads: CASSQTGGSYEQYF. The CDR3 bases are TGTGCCAGCAGCCAGACAGGGGGCTCCTACGAGCAGTACTTC.

This chain connects TRBV11-2 to TRBJ2-7, with TRBD1 matching 10 bases. With 5 bases clipped from V and 2 bases from J, the junction kept 9 bases outside the gene matches. The CDR3 has 16 amino acids. Germline CDR1 reads SGHAT; CDR2 reads FQNNGV. CDR3 bases: TGTGCCAGCAGCCACAATACCGGGACAGGGGCCTACGAGCAGTACTTC. Amino acids: CASSHNTGTGAYEQYF.